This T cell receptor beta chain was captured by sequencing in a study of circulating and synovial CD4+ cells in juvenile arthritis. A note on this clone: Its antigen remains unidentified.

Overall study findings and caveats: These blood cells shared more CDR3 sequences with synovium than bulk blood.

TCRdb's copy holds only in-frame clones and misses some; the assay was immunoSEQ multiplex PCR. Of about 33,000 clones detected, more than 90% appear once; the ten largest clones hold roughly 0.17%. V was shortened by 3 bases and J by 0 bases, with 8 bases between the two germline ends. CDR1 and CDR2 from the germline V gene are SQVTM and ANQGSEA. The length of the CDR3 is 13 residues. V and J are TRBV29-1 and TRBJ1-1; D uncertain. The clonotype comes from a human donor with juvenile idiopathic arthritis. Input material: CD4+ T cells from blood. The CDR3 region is CSVDSGMNTEAFF. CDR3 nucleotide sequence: TGCAGCGTTGATTCGGGGATGAACACTGAAGCTTTCTTT.